The entry below describes one T cell receptor (beta chain). This receptor's antigen is unknown. Base qualities are missing; no much larger clone stands one base away. TCR beta chain CDR3 regions were immunosequenced with the ImmunoSEQ Assay (Adaptive Biotechnologies). Regarding the original processing steps: TCRB rearrangements, read counts, read proportions and gene usage were exported through the ImmunoSEQ Analyzer platform. T-cell clonality was computed as 1 minus Pielou's evenness on productive rearrangements. In the clonal space homeostasis analysis, clonotypes were sorted into rare, small, medium, large or hyperexpanded (0.01 to 1 of the repertoire) bins. TCR productive clonality was compared across immune clusters C1, C2 and C3 using the Wilcoxon rank sum test. This is the immuneACCESS table as TCRdb keeps it, with only in-frame sequences that have V and J called. A part of the clones is gone; compared with another copy, unresolved V genes explain less than half, and the rest is unexplained. V and J calls plus clone size are reproduced from that table; the DNA served to infer D and trimming. The sample table lists some 970 clones, 60% to 75% of them with a count of one. Of the sample, under 30% falls within the top ten clones.

The cysteine opens and the phenylalanine closes a CDR3 of 16 amino acids. CDR3 DNA only is kept here, 48 bases in frame from base 1. The germline V gene (reference sequence) specifies LNHNV as CDR1 and YYDKDF as CDR2. V loses 5 bases of germline sequence and J loses 7 bases, and the interval between the two ends is 21 bases. The data belong to a study of the immune and genomic landscape of osteosarcoma (dated by TCRdb to 2019 to 2021). For context, the study as a whole: A total of approximately 46 pediatric and adult patients with high-grade osteosarcoma made up the overall cohort, and the median age at diagnosis was roughly 27 years (range roughly 5-90). Poor-risk disease was overrepresented in the cohort, as 73% of patients had an unfavorable pathologic response to standard therapy and 67% had died. Patients in the overall cohort were about 66% male, and approximately 80% presented with localized disease at diagnosis. To define immunogenic potential, the study profiled osteosarcoma specimens using whole genome, RNA and T-cell receptor sequencing along with immunohistochemistry and reverse phase protein arrays. TCR sequencing results were integrated with transcriptome, protein array and immunostaining data to characterize the osteosarcoma immunogenomic landscape. The goal of the study was to explain why immune checkpoint inhibitors show limited clinical activity in osteosarcoma. A few patients contributed two samples from the same tumor site. What the work shows at the level of the full study, not this receptor alone: Overall, productive TCR clonality was low, with an average of 0.09 and a maximum of 0.3, which suggests limited T-cell clonal expansion. Sample size was not determined by any statistical method, because osteosarcoma is rare and all possible samples were collected. In five cases, a single hyperexpanded clone dominated the repertoire, and each of these five cases had fewer than 100 T-cell clonotypes. TCR productive clonality was higher in the immune-hot C3 cluster than the cold C1 cluster but still low overall. The clonality benchmarks were taken from external normal skin and healthy peripheral blood data instead of from matched normal tissue. Along with the frozen tumor specimens, matched blood was collected from just a couple of patients.

The tumors sampled were post-treatment primary, local recurrence and metastasis specimens taken from patients with a poor prognosis. The sequence was collected from a man in his sixties or seventies with osteosarcoma. The age is the age at diagnosis. The chain is assembled from TRBV15 and TRBJ1-5; TRBD1 is possibly the D segment (5 matching bases). The material sequenced was tumor tissue from a local recurrence in the femur. What the cell subset or site label conveys for this sample: locally recurrent osteosarcoma tumor. The sequenced DNA is TGTGCCACCAGCCGAGGGGAAGGCAGTCCTAGCCAGCCCCAGCATTTT. Its coded protein is CATSRGEGSPSQPQHF.